A single sample is the source of the 25 T cell receptor beta chains below, sequenced in a study of response to subunit inactivated influenza vaccine. TCRdb reprocessed the RT-PCR reads with MiXCR, giving one entry per CDR3 protein. The data show approximately 490,000 distinct CDR3 sequences, more than 7% seen once. The sample in question was PBMCs from blood, obtained around 2 years after vaccination. These receptors came from a man aged 45 to 70 who received an inactivated influenza vaccine.

This clonotype came up a few times. The genes are TRBV6-5 and TRBJ2-5; no clear D. V dropped 0 bases and J dropped 1 base, with 9 bases sitting between them. Germline loops: CDR1 MNHEY, CDR2 SVGAGI. The CDR3 covers 15 residues. CDR3 nucleotides: TGTGCCAGCAGTTACTCTGGGCAGCCCCAAGAGACCCAGTACTTC. Amino acid sequence: CASSYSGQPQETQYF.

In its sample, this clonotype was seen many times. The rearrangement links TRBV5-1 to TRBJ2-5; D may be TRBD2 (6 bases). The CDR3 sequence is 14 residues long. From germline, CDR1 is SGHRS and CDR2 YFSETQ. V was trimmed by 6 bases and J by 2 bases, leaving 14 bases between them. The CDR3 DNA is TGCGCCAGCAAAATCGGGGGACTTCAAGAGACCCAGTACTTC. This encodes CASKIGGLQETQYF.

This clonotype was seen ten or more times. The chain is built from TRBV20-1 and TRBJ1-6, with D uncertain. The CDR3 has 13 amino acids. V dropped 6 bases and J dropped 0 bases, with 6 bases sitting between them. Germline CDR1 DFQATT, CDR2 SNEGSKA (reference sequence). Here the CDR3 reads CSARSSYNSPLHF. CDR3 nucleotides: TGCAGTGCCCGGTCCTCCTATAATTCACCCCTCCACTTT.

This clonotype was observed many times. The chain couples TRBV28 to TRBJ2-1; perhaps D is TRBD1 or TRBD2 (5 bases each). The CDR3 contains 14 residues. Per germline, CDR1 MDHEN and CDR2 SYDVKM. The ends were cut back, 7 bases at V and 4 bases at J, with 14 bases in the middle. The CDR3 DNA follows: TGTGCCAGCAACCGAGGGACGGAGTACAATGAGCAGTTCTTC. It translates to CASNRGTEYNEQFF.

This clonotype came up many times. Its ends do not fully match the called genes, so a read error is possible. The chain has TRBV20-1 and TRBJ2-3, with TRBD2 identical over 8 bases. Germline V CDR1 and CDR2: DFQATT, SNEGSKA (reference sequence). This CDR3 contains 12 residues. CDR3 amino acids: CSASGSTDTQYF. CDR3 coding DNA: TGCAGCGCTAGCGGGAGCACAGATACGCAGTATTTT.

V usage is TRBV6-2 or TRBV6-3 and J usage is TRBJ2-7; maybe TRBD1 (6 bases). The CDR3 extends over 14 amino acids. Trimming removed 5 bases from V and 0 bases from J, with 11 bases in between. Germline V gene sequence: CDR1 MNHEY, CDR2 SVGEGT. CDR3 amino acids: CASSGQRSSYEQYF. The CDR3, as DNA: TGTGCCAGCAGTGGACAGCGCAGCTCCTACGAGCAGTACTTC.

This clonotype has only a few counts. The rearrangement uses TRBV7-9 and TRBJ1-3; D unclear. The germline V and J ends were trimmed by 0 bases and 0 bases, with 9 bases remaining between them. Looked up from germline, CDR1 is SEHNR and CDR2 is FQNEAQ (reference sequence). The CDR3 is made up of 16 amino acids. The CDR3 is CASSLAWTSSGNTIYF. The CDR3 DNA is TGTGCCAGCAGCTTAGCCTGGACCAGCTCTGGAAACACCATATATTTT.

There are many counts of this clonotype. For the CDR3, the DNA is TGTGCCAGCAGTGACAGGGGATATACGCAGTATTTT. It codes for CASSDRGYTQYF. This sequence joins TRBV12-3 or TRBV12-4 and TRBJ2-3; 8 bases line up with TRBD1. The length of the CDR3 is 12 residues. J was trimmed by 7 bases and V by 5 bases; bases with no gene match: 2.

This clonotype was counted only a few times. The V call is TRBV20-1, the J call TRBJ2-5; D ambiguous. This CDR3 is built from 13 residues. V lost 1 base, J lost 4 bases, and 10 bases lay in between. Looked up from germline, CDR1 is DFQATT and CDR2 is SNEGSKA (reference sequence). CDR3 protein: CSARGRAGETQYF. DNA for the CDR3: TGCAGTGCTAGAGGGAGAGCAGGAGAGACCCAGTACTTC.

This clonotype was counted at least ten times. This sequence joins TRBV7-2 and TRBJ2-5; no reliable D call. The CDR3 consists of 13 residues. The germline V and J ends were trimmed by 5 bases and 2 bases, with 9 bases remaining between them. Germline V gives CDR1 SGHTA, CDR2 FQGNSA. This chain's CDR3 is CASSQQVQETQYF. In DNA, the CDR3 is TGTGCCAGCAGCCAGCAGGTTCAAGAGACCCAGTACTTC.

In its sample, this clonotype was seen a few times. The chain combines TRBV27 with TRBJ1-5; TRBD1 matches at 10 bases. The J segment lost 6 bases and the V segment lost 4 bases, leaving 3 bases of the junction unmatched. Per germline, CDR1 MNHEY and CDR2 SMNVEV (reference sequence). The CDR3 is 14 amino acids. The CDR3: CASSSRTGGQPQHF. The CDR3 bases are TGTGCCAGCAGTTCCAGGACAGGGGGTCAGCCCCAGCATTTT.

The DNA of the CDR3 is TGTGCCAGCAGTTACTCGATACGGGGCGGGGAGACCCAGTACTTC. Its translation is CASSYSIRGGETQYF. V is TRBV6-5 and J is TRBJ2-5; D is tentatively TRBD1 or TRBD2 (5 bases each). V was clipped by 0 bases and J by 5 bases, with 13 bases between them. The CDR3 loop spans 15 amino acids. Per the germline V gene, CDR1 is MNHEY and CDR2 is SVGAGI.

This chain uses TRBV12-3 or TRBV12-4 with TRBJ1-4; D is perhaps TRBD1 (5 bases). V lost 1 base and J 9 bases, leaving 12 bases between the germline ends. The CDR3 is made up of 14 amino acids. The DNA of the CDR3 is TGTGCCAGCAGTTTAGGTGGGGCGGCGAAAAAACTGTTTTTT. Amino acid sequence: CASSLGGAAKKLFF.

This clonotype was seen only a few times. The V call is TRBV4-3, the J call TRBJ2-4, with a possible D match to TRBD2 (7 bases). Germline V CDR1 and CDR2: LGHNA, YSLEER. V lost 0 bases to trimming and J lost 6 bases, with 12 bases between them. This CDR3 is built from 15 residues. The chain's CDR3 is CASSQDKGGGNIQYF. The CDR3 coding sequence is TGCGCCAGCAGCCAAGATAAGGGAGGGGGAAACATTCAGTACTTC.

The chain uses TRBV5-1 and TRBJ2-5; 11 bases map to TRBD2. The CDR3 totals 16 residues. Trimming removed 1 base from V and 5 bases from J; junction bases left unmatched: 7. Per the germline V gene, CDR1 is SGHRS and CDR2 is YFSETQ. The CDR3 coding sequence is TGCGCCAGCAGCTTGCTACTAGCGGGGGCGGGGGAGACCCAGTACTTC. Residues: CASSLLLAGAGETQYF. Full variable domain (outside the CDR3, taken from reference TRBV5-1 and TRBJ2-5): KAGVTQTPRYLIKTRGQQVTLSCSPISGHRSVSWYQQTPGQGLQFLFEYFSETQRNKGNFPGRFSGRQFSNSRSEMNVSTLELGDSALYLCASSLLLAGAGETQYFGPGTRLLVL.

This clonotype was counted only a few times. This chain uses TRBV12-3 or TRBV12-4 with TRBJ2-3; 11 bases match TRBD2. The length of the CDR3 is 17 residues. J gave up 5 bases and V 7 bases, and 14 bases lay outside the gene matches. The CDR3 loop is CASTPGPTSGAQDTQYF. The CDR3 DNA reads as TGTGCCAGCACCCCTGGCCCGACTAGCGGGGCCCAAGATACGCAGTATTTT.

This clonotype was counted many times. V is TRBV6-1 and J is TRBJ2-3, with D unresolved. In germline, CDR1 is MNHNS, CDR2 SASEGT. The CDR3 consists of 13 residues. Between the trimmed V and J ends, which lost 6 bases and 6 bases, there was a span of 13 bases. CDR3 nucleotides: TGTGCCAGCAGACTGACACCCGCGGATACGCAGTATTTT. As protein: CASRLTPADTQYF.

Only a few counts were recorded for this clonotype. The gene calls are TRBV18 and TRBJ2-5; TRBD2 aligns across 8 bases. This CDR3 is built from 17 residues. V trimming: 4 bases; J trimming: 1 base; junction bases outside the gene matches: 11. The germline V gene has CDR1 KGHSH and CDR2 LQKENI. For the CDR3, the DNA is TGTGCCAGCTCACGACCCTTGAAGCGGGGGACCCAAGAGACCCAGTACTTC. This sequence encodes CASSRPLKRGTQETQYF.

The sample holds many counts of this clonotype. The chain combines TRBV10-3 with TRBJ2-1, with 14 bases that match TRBD2. The CDR3 spans 16 residues. V lost 7 bases and J lost 1; bases outside the gene matches: 3. CDR1 and CDR2 (germline): ENHRY, SYGVKD. CDR3: CAIIGTSGSSYNEQFF. The CDR3 DNA reads as TGTGCCATCATTGGGACTAGCGGGAGTTCCTACAATGAGCAGTTCTTC.

This clonotype has just a few counts. The chain has TRBV7-2 and TRBJ2-7; no clear D. This CDR3 is 13 amino acids long. Trimming took off 1 base at V and 6 bases at J, with 10 bases between the two ends. Per germline, CDR1 SGHTA and CDR2 FQGNSA. CDR3 residues: CASSLVPVGEQYF. The CDR3 bases are TGTGCCAGCAGCTTAGTTCCTGTAGGCGAGCAGTACTTC. The full variable domain, with the rest looked up from reference TRBV7-2 and TRBJ2-7, is GAGVSQSPSNKVTEKGKDVELRCDPISGHTALYWYRQSLGQGLEFLIYFQGNSAPDKSGLPSDRFSAERTGGSVSTLTIQRTQQEDSAVYLCASSLVPVGEQYFGPGTRLTVT.

This clonotype was found a few times. This chain uses TRBV15 with TRBJ2-4; D remains ambiguous. V shed 5 bases and J shed 4 bases, with 15 bases lying between them. Per the germline V gene, CDR1 is LNHNV and CDR2 is YYDKDF (reference sequence). CDR3 size: 15 residues. The CDR3 DNA reads TGTGCCACCAGCCGGCAGGCCGACCTGAAAAACATTCAGTACTTC. Protein product: CATSRQADLKNIQYF.

This chain joins TRBV20-1 and TRBJ2-2; possibly TRBD2 for D (6 bases). CDR3 length: 14 amino acids. Between the trimmed V and J ends, which lost 3 bases and 1 base, there was a span of 9 bases. Looked up from germline, CDR1 is DFQATT and CDR2 is SNEGSKA (reference sequence). The CDR3 sequence: CSAREGRNTGELFF. CDR3 DNA: TGCAGTGCTAGGGAGGGGCGGAACACCGGGGAGCTGTTTTTT.

This clonotype was counted ten times or more. This chain joins TRBV20-1 and TRBJ2-1; D uncertain. Trimming removed 2 bases from V and 3 bases from J, with 8 bases in between. CDR1 is DFQATT and CDR2 is SNEGSKA in the germline V gene (reference sequence). The CDR3 has 13 residues. CDR3 coding DNA: TGCAGTGCTAGATCCAGCCACTACAATGAGCAGTTCTTC. This encodes CSARSSHYNEQFF.

The table lists this clonotype with many counts. This chain links TRBV6-1 with TRBJ2-3; D possibly uses TRBD1 or TRBD2 (7 bases each). This CDR3 contains 14 residues. V was cut by 6 bases and J by 7 bases, with 17 bases left in between. Germline CDR1 MNHNS, CDR2 SASEGT. The CDR3 nucleotides are TGTGCCAGCAGACACAGGGGAGCGGGATATACGCAGTATTTT. Residues: CASRHRGAGYTQYF.

The chain couples TRBV28 to TRBJ2-7, with 7 bases that match TRBD1. Germline V gene sequence: CDR1 MDHEN, CDR2 SYDVKM. The CDR3 sequence is 14 residues long. V trimming: 4 bases; J trimming: 2 bases; junction bases outside the gene matches: 5. CDR3 amino acids: CASSSGQVPYEQYF. As DNA, the CDR3 is TGTGCCAGCAGTTCTGGACAGGTCCCCTACGAGCAGTACTTC.